The 22 T cell receptor beta chains below all came from one sample that was sequenced in a study of Ad26.COV2.S vaccination and SARS-CoV-2 variants. Generated by immunoSEQ multiplex PCR, the TCRdb table keeps only in-frame clones and is missing some. Here the sample spans about 350,000 clones, roughly nine tenths being singletons. Sequenced material: peripheral blood, taken after recovery from COVID-19. The receptors derive from a human donor who had recovered from COVID-19.

This rearrangement joins TRBV9 to TRBJ1-6; D remains ambiguous. From germline, CDR1 is SGDLS and CDR2 YYNGEE. The V gene lost 3 bases and the J gene lost 8 bases, with 9 bases spanning the gap. The CDR3 loop spans 13 amino acids. CDR3: CASSGPLDSPLHF. DNA of the CDR3: TGTGCCAGCAGCGGCCCGCTAGATTCACCCCTCCACTTT.

The rearrangement joins TRBV19 to TRBJ2-3; D gene ambiguous. The CDR3 is 14 amino acids. V was pared by 5 bases and J by 2 bases, with 11 bases between. Germline assignment: CDR1 LNHDA and CDR2 SQIVND (reference sequence). This chain's CDR3 is CASSVTPNTDTQYF. In DNA, the CDR3 is TGTGCCAGTAGTGTAACTCCCAACACAGATACGCAGTATTTT.

This clone was recorded once. J is TRBJ1-1 and V is TRBV18; 10 bases match TRBD1. This CDR3 has 15 amino acids. CDR1 is KGHSH and CDR2 is LQKENI in the germline V gene. V shed 5 bases and J 3 bases; nucleotides not matched to a gene: 6. The CDR3 protein is CASSTRTGGHTEAFF. Written as DNA, the CDR3 is TGTGCCAGCTCAACCCGGACAGGGGGGCACACTGAAGCTTTCTTT.

J is TRBJ2-1 and V is TRBV6-5; 10 bases are shared with TRBD1. The CDR3 is 14 residues long. Germline V gives CDR1 MNHEY, CDR2 SVGAGI. With 6 bases clipped from V and 7 bases from J, the junction kept 6 bases outside the gene matches. The DNA of the CDR3 is TGTGCCAGCAGCCCGACAGGGGGCGGGAATGAGCAGTTCTTC. Residues: CASSPTGGGNEQFF.

This rearrangement joins TRBV3-1 (or the pseudogene TRBV3-2) to TRBJ2-6, with D perhaps TRBD1 or TRBD2 (5 bases each). V shed 4 bases and J shed 2 bases, with 15 bases lying between them. CDR1 is LGHDT and CDR2 is YNNKEL in the germline V gene (reference sequence). The CDR3 length is 17 residues. The CDR3 DNA sequence: TGTGCCAGCAGCCGCCGAGACTTGGGGGCTGGGGCCAACGTCCTGACTTTC. Protein sequence: CASSRRDLGAGANVLTF.

The V and J genes are TRBV10-1 and TRBJ2-2; 7 positions match TRBD1. The CDR3 runs 14 residues. Trimming removed 6 bases from V and 7 bases from J; junction bases left unmatched: 8. The germline gives CDR1 WNHNN, CDR2 SYGVQD (reference sequence). CDR3 protein: CASREQGPDGELFF. The CDR3, as DNA: TGCGCCAGCAGAGAACAGGGGCCGGACGGGGAGCTGTTTTTT.

This clone was seen a handful of times. The chain has TRBV10-1 and TRBJ1-6; tentatively, D is TRBD1 (6 bases). Looked up from germline, CDR1 is WNHNN and CDR2 is SYGVQD (reference sequence). Trimming removed 5 bases at V and 7 bases at J, with 9 bases between. CDR3 size: 13 residues. CDR3 sequence reads: CASSRGGNSPLHF. CDR3 DNA sequence: TGCGCCAGCAGTAGGGGGGGAAATTCACCCCTCCACTTT.

This clone was seen once. In DNA, the CDR3 is TGCGCCAGCAGCCAGGAGGACCCCTACTTCTACAATGAGCAGTTCTTC. Translated: CASSQEDPYFYNEQFF. The chain has TRBV4-1 and TRBJ2-1; D might be TRBD2 (5 bases). This CDR3 contains 16 residues. Germline V gene sequence: CDR1 MGHRA, CDR2 YSYEKL. Trimming cost V 3 bases and J 3 bases, with 15 bases left between them.

The chain combines TRBV13 with TRBJ1-2; 12 nucleotides align to TRBD1. Trimming cost V 5 bases and J 6 bases; bases outside gene matches: 4. The CDR3 extends over 14 amino acids. Germline V gene data show CDR1 as PRHDT and CDR2 as FYEKMQ (reference sequence). The CDR3 region has the DNA TGTGCCAGCAGCCGGGACAGGGGGCGGGATGGCTACACCTTC. Protein product: CASSRDRGRDGYTF. The full variable domain, completed using reference TRBV13 and TRBJ1-2, is AAGVIQSPRHLIKEKRETATLKCYPIPRHDTVYWYQQGPGQDPQFLISFYEKMQSDKGSIPDRFSAQQFSDYHSELNMSSLELGDSALYFCASSRDRGRDGYTFGSGTRLTVV.

The chain has TRBV5-1 and TRBJ2-1; 11 nucleotides align to TRBD2. Germline V gene lookup returns CDR1 SGHRS and CDR2 YFSETQ. The CDR3 covers 18 residues. V was clipped by 3 bases and J by 0 bases; unmatched bases: 8. For the CDR3, the DNA is TGCGCCAGCAGCTCGGGACTAGCGGCCAAGAGCTCCTACAATGAGCAGTTCTTC. Translation: CASSSGLAAKSSYNEQFF.

The J gene is TRBJ2-6, the V gene TRBV6-5, with TRBD1 as a possible D gene (6 bases). The CDR3 spans 15 residues. Germline V gene data show CDR1 as MNHEY and CDR2 as SVGAGI. Trimming took 6 bases from V and 1 from J, leaving 10 bases between them. CDR3 coding DNA: TGTGCCAGCAGCCAACAGGGATCTGGGGCCAACGTCCTGACTTTC. The encoded protein is CASSQQGSGANVLTF.

This clone was counted a single time. This rearrangement joins TRBV7-9 to TRBJ2-7; 12 bases line up with TRBD1. This CDR3 is 19 amino acids long. Germline V gene lookup returns CDR1 SEHNR and CDR2 FQNEAQ (reference sequence). V trimming: 0 bases; J trimming: 0 bases; junction bases outside the gene matches: 9. The CDR3 DNA sequence: TGTGCCAGCAGCTTAGCTCCCGGGACAGGGGGCCTTAGCTCCTACGAGCAGTACTTC. Translated: CASSLAPGTGGLSSYEQYF.

This clone was detected only a few times. The rearrangement uses TRBV2 and TRBJ2-1, with TRBD2 identical over 9 bases. Germline CDR1 SNHLY, CDR2 FYNNEI. Trimming at V came to 7 bases and at J to 7 bases, leaving 8 bases not matched to a gene. This CDR3 region has 14 residues. CDR3 loop: CASNYERGVNEQFF. DNA for the CDR3: TGTGCCAGCAATTACGAGCGGGGGGTGAATGAGCAGTTCTTC. The whole variable domain, remainder taken from reference TRBV2 and TRBJ2-1, is EPEVTQTPSHQVTQMGQEVILRCVPISNHLYFYWYRQILGQKVEFLVSFYNNEISEKSEIFDDQFSVERPDGSNFTLKIRSTKLEDSAMYFCASNYERGVNEQFFGPGTRLTVL.

The J gene is TRBJ2-5, the V gene TRBV2; no definite D call. The CDR3 is 11 amino acids. Trimming cost V 6 bases and J 1 base, with 3 bases left between them. The germline V gene has CDR1 SNHLY and CDR2 FYNNEI. The CDR3 DNA follows: TGTGCCAGCAGCTTCCAAGAGACCCAGTACTTC. It codes for CASSFQETQYF.

CDR3 in amino acids: CASSPNSRALETQYF. For the CDR3, the DNA is TGTGCCAGCAGCCCCAACTCCCGTGCCCTGGAGACCCAGTACTTC. The genes are TRBV11-2 and TRBJ2-5; no reliable D call. Germline loops: CDR1 SGHAT, CDR2 FQNNGV. The length of the CDR3 is 15 residues. The V and J ends lost 5 bases and 5 bases respectively, with 18 bases between them.

The chain combines TRBV5-1 with TRBJ2-1; 8 bases match TRBD2. The germline gives CDR1 SGHRS, CDR2 YFSETQ. There are 14 residues in the CDR3. J lost 7 bases, V lost 4 bases, and 7 bases had no gene match. In DNA, the CDR3 is TGCGCCAGCAGCGCCGGGGGGGGAGGGAATGAGCAGTTCTTC. Translating gives CASSAGGGGNEQFF.

The rearrangement links TRBV5-1 to TRBJ1-1, with D maybe TRBD1 (5 bases). The CDR3 length is 13 residues. Trimming stripped 3 bases from V and 3 bases from J, with 9 bases between. CDR1 is SGHRS and CDR2 is YFSETQ in the germline V gene. CDR3 DNA: TGCGCCAGCAGCTATTCGGGGGACACTGAAGCTTTCTTT. As protein: CASSYSGDTEAFF.

J is TRBJ1-1 and V is TRBV5-4, with 7 bases matching TRBD1. The CDR3 length is 14 residues. J gave up 5 bases and V 4 bases, and 8 bases lay outside the gene matches. CDR1 is SGHNT, CDR2 YYREEE, per germline (reference sequence). This chain's CDR3 is CASSLATGTTEAFF. CDR3 nucleotides: TGTGCCAGCAGCCTTGCGACAGGGACGACTGAAGCTTTCTTT.

This clone showed up just a few times. This rearrangement joins TRBV6-1 to TRBJ2-5; 9 bases are shared with TRBD1. Germline CDR1 MNHNS, CDR2 SASEGT. CDR3 length equals 15 residues. V was pared by 1 base and J by 4 bases, with 4 bases of the junction left unmatched. CDR3 region: CASSEDRGRRETQYF. The CDR3 nucleotides are TGTGCCAGCAGTGAAGACAGGGGGCGCCGAGAGACCCAGTACTTC.

This clone was observed a handful of times. The CDR3 DNA is TGCGCCAGCAGCGGGAGTGGGGAGACCCAGTACTTC. As protein: CASSGSGETQYF. The chain is built from TRBV5-1 and TRBJ2-5; D may be TRBD2 (5 bases). The CDR3 runs 12 residues. V was cut by 4 bases and J by 5 bases, with 9 bases left in between. Germline CDR1 SGHRS, CDR2 YFSETQ. Based on the CDR3 plus reference TRBV5-1 and TRBJ2-5, the full variable domain is KAGVTQTPRYLIKTRGQQVTLSCSPISGHRSVSWYQQTPGQGLQFLFEYFSETQRNKGNFPGRFSGRQFSNSRSEMNVSTLELGDSALYLCASSGSGETQYFGPGTRLLVL.

The chain joins TRBV4-1 to TRBJ2-7; no reliable D call. This CDR3 comprises 16 residues. Trimming pared 0 bases from V and 1 base from J, leaving 13 bases between. Germline CDR1 MGHRA, CDR2 YSYEKL. For the CDR3, the DNA is TGCGCCAGCAGCCAAGAGAGCCCCTCGGGTTCCTACGAGCAGTACTTC. Translation: CASSQESPSGSYEQYF.

The V and J genes are TRBV19 and TRBJ1-5; possibly TRBD1 for D (5 bases). Per germline, CDR1 LNHDA and CDR2 SQIVND (reference sequence). This CDR3 is 14 amino acids long. The V end was cut by 5 bases, the J end by 3 bases, with 11 bases between. This CDR3 reads CASSGGSDNQPQHF. DNA of the CDR3: TGTGCCAGTAGTGGGGGGTCGGACAATCAGCCCCAGCATTTT.